The 20 T cell receptor beta chains given below trace back to one sample, sequenced in a study of cytomegalovirus exposure and HLA in healthy donors (dated by TCRdb to about 2017). The method behind the library was the immunoSEQ multiplex PCR assay. For the multiplex PCR, a mixture combining 60 forward primers for TCR Vbeta segments and 13 reverse primers for TCR Jbeta segments was used. Sourced from immuneACCESS, this table was stored by TCRdb with only in-frame sequences that have V and J called. A share of the clones is absent; for the studies checked, an unresolved V gene accounts for under half, and the remainder has no known explanation. This sample has 99,000 or so clones in its table, and 78% of those were observed once. The biggest ten clones account for roughly 5% of the sample. The sequencing input was PBMCs. The receptors originated from a male donor in good health and CMV-seronegative.

CDR3 bases: TGTGCCACCTCACTCCGGGGGCGGGAGGGCCGTAATGAGCAGTTCTTC. Translated: CATSLRGREGRNEQFF. This chain connects TRBV6-6 to TRBJ2-1, with 9 bases lining up with TRBD2. The ends lost 10 bases at V and 7 bases at J; junction bases unmatched: 17. This CDR3 is 16 amino acids long. Germline loops: CDR1 MNHNY, CDR2 SVGAGI (reference sequence).

The CDR3 spells CASGLTQGANKAFF. The CDR3 coding sequence is TGTGCTAGTGGTTTGACTCAGGGGGCAAACAAAGCTTTCTTT. The rearrangement links TRBV12-5 to TRBJ1-1; 8 bases align to TRBD1. The CDR3 length is 14 residues. Losses at the gene ends were 2 bases for V and 9 bases for J; bases not matched to a gene: 8. Looked up from germline, CDR1 is LGHNT and CDR2 is FRNRAP.

The rearrangement links TRBV7-9 to TRBJ2-5; TRBD1 is a possible D gene (5 bases). Germline loops: CDR1 SEHNR, CDR2 FQNEAQ (reference sequence). This CDR3 has 15 residues. The V gene lost 3 bases and the J gene lost 3 bases, with 14 bases spanning the gap. CDR3: CASSFKGQGEETQYF. Written as DNA, the CDR3 is TGTGCCAGCAGCTTCAAAGGCCAGGGTGAAGAGACCCAGTACTTC.

This clone is a singleton in its sample. The rearrangement uses TRBV27 and TRBJ1-1; no clear D. V lost 2 bases and J lost 3, with 7 bases in between. The CDR3 sequence is 13 residues long. From germline, CDR1 is MNHEY and CDR2 SMNVEV (reference sequence). CDR3 sequence: CASSLQSDTEAFF. CDR3 nucleotides: TGTGCCAGCAGTTTACAAAGCGACACTGAAGCTTTCTTT.

The V and J genes are TRBV4-1 and TRBJ1-2; 7 bases fit TRBD1. CDR3 size: 14 residues. J lost 6 bases, V lost 4 bases, and 8 bases had no gene match. The germline CDR1 and CDR2 sequences are MGHRA and YSYEKL. CDR3 region: CASSPHTGADGYTF. Written as DNA, the CDR3 is TGCGCCAGCAGCCCTCATACAGGGGCGGATGGCTACACCTTC.

This clone has only a few counts. The chain couples TRBV6-5 to TRBJ2-1; maybe TRBD2 (6 bases). The CDR3 spans 14 residues. V was clipped by 6 bases and J by 0 bases, with 9 bases between them. From germline, CDR1 is MNHEY and CDR2 SVGAGI. The DNA for the CDR3 is TGTGCCAGCAGATCGGGAGACTCCTACAATGAGCAGTTCTTC. It encodes CASRSGDSYNEQFF.

The V and J genes are TRBV30 and TRBJ2-5, with 10 bases fitting TRBD2. This CDR3 comprises 17 residues. Germline loops: CDR1 GTSNPN, CDR2 SVGIG (reference sequence). The V gene end was trimmed by 2 bases and the J gene end by 2 bases; junction bases not matched to a gene: 11. The CDR3 DNA is TGTGCCTGGAGTAATAAACTAGCGGGGACCCAACAAGAGACCCAGTACTTC. It is translated as CAWSNKLAGTQQETQYF.

The chain carries TRBV29-1 and TRBJ2-2; D possibly corresponds to TRBD2 (5 bases). The V end lost 6 bases, the J end lost 4 bases, and 15 bases lay between the germline ends. The CDR3 loop spans 14 amino acids. Germline CDR1 reads SQVTM; CDR2 reads ANQGSEA. The CDR3 loop is CSVLIIGSTGELFF. As DNA, the CDR3 is TGCAGCGTCCTTATCATAGGGAGCACCGGGGAGCTGTTTTTT.

Note on this clone: At one end, the junction sequence differs from germline, possibly due to a read error. The chain joins TRBV7-3 to TRBJ2-5; 12 nucleotides agree with TRBD1. The V gene's germline CDR1 is SGHTA and CDR2 FQGTGA. CDR3 size: 16 residues. The CDR3 DNA reads as TGTGCCAGCAGCCTAACGGGACAGGGGGCCAGGGAGACCCAGTACTTC. This encodes CASSLTGQGARETQYF.

The chain carries TRBV28 and TRBJ2-7; 8 bases match TRBD2. The germline CDR1 and CDR2 sequences are MDHEN and SYDVKM. The CDR3 loop spans 15 amino acids. V was pared by 6 bases and J by 5 bases, with 12 bases of the junction left unmatched. The CDR3 nucleotides read TGTGCCAGCAGCCCCCCCGGGGGGGAATCTCACGAGCAGTACTTC. This gives the protein CASSPPGGESHEQYF.

A few counts support this clone. The J gene is TRBJ1-1, the V gene TRBV19, with a possible D match to TRBD1 (5 bases). CDR1 LNHDA and CDR2 SQIVND come from the germline V gene (reference sequence). The CDR3 sequence is 14 residues long. V lost 6 bases to trimming and J lost 7 bases, with 18 bases between them. DNA for the CDR3: TGTGCCAGTAGATTAGATGGGGCTGATGATGAAGCTTTCTTT. This sequence encodes CASRLDGADDEAFF. Together with reference TRBV19 and TRBJ1-1, the CDR3 gives the full variable domain: DGGITQSPKYLFRKEGQNVTLSCEQNLNHDAMYWYRQDPGQGLRLIYYSQIVNDFQKGDIAEGYSVSREKKESFPLTVTSAQKNPTAFYLCASRLDGADDEAFFGQGTRLTVV.

The genes are TRBV7-8 and TRBJ1-5, with 10 positions matching TRBD1. The V gene end was trimmed by 5 bases and the J gene end by 2 bases; junction bases not matched to a gene: 3. Germline V gene lookup returns CDR1 SGHVS and CDR2 FQNEAQ. The CDR3 runs to 15 residues. CDR3: CASSHGQGGNQPQHF. For the CDR3, the DNA is TGTGCCAGCAGCCATGGACAGGGGGGCAATCAGCCCCAGCATTTT.

About this clone: This same CDR3 is encoded by further DNA sequences in the sample. The chain combines TRBV12-5 with TRBJ2-7; unclear D gene. The CDR3 totals 11 residues. V lost 3 bases and J 3 bases, leaving 3 bases between the germline ends. Germline V lookup: CDR1 LGHNT, CDR2 FRNRAP. The DNA for the CDR3 is TGTGCTAGTGGTTTCGGCTACGAGCAGTACTTC. Translating it yields CASGFGYEQYF. Drawing the rest from reference TRBV12-5 and TRBJ2-7, the complete variable domain is DARVTQTPRHKVTEMGQEVTMRCQPILGHNTVFWYRQTMMQGLELLAYFRNRAPLDDSGMPKDRFSAEMPDATLATLKIQPSEPRDSAVYFCASGFGYEQYFGPGTRLTVT.

The J gene is TRBJ1-1, the V gene TRBV29-1, with 8 bases fitting TRBD1. The J segment lost 3 bases and the V segment lost 6 bases, leaving 12 bases of the junction unmatched. The germline V gene has CDR1 SQVTM and CDR2 ANQGSEA. This CDR3 contains 15 residues. CDR3 protein: CSVVRQGPGDTEAFF. DNA for the CDR3: TGCAGCGTGGTTCGACAGGGGCCCGGCGACACTGAAGCTTTCTTT.

V gene TRBV7-3 combines with J gene TRBJ2-5, with D possibly matching TRBD2 (7 bases). Deletions cut 5 bases from V and 5 bases from J, with 15 bases between. This CDR3 is built from 14 residues. Germline V gene lookup returns CDR1 SGHTA and CDR2 FQGTGA. The CDR3 region is CASSQLGGRETQYF. In nucleotides, the CDR3 is TGTGCCAGCAGCCAACTGGGGGGGCGGGAGACCCAGTACTTC. The full variable domain, completed using reference TRBV7-3 and TRBJ2-5, is GAGVSQTPSNKVTEKGKYVELRCDPISGHTALYWYRQSLGQGPEFLIYFQGTGAADDSGLPNDRFFAVRPEGSVSTLKIQRTERGDSAVYLCASSQLGGRETQYFGPGTRLLVL.

The V call is TRBV10-3, the J call TRBJ2-1, with 14 bases fitting TRBD2. CDR3 size: 15 residues. Germline V gives CDR1 ENHRY, CDR2 SYGVKD. V trimming: 6 bases; J trimming: 9 bases; junction bases outside the gene matches: 7. The CDR3 loop reads CAIRAGLAGVREQFF. In DNA form, the CDR3 reads TGTGCCATCAGGGCGGGACTAGCGGGAGTCCGTGAGCAGTTCTTC.

The rearrangement uses TRBV5-1 and TRBJ2-1; 8 bases line up with TRBD1. In germline, CDR1 is SGHRS, CDR2 YFSETQ. CDR3 length: 15 residues. Trimming cost V 0 bases and J 5 bases; bases outside gene matches: 4. The DNA for the CDR3 is TGCGCCAGCAGCTTGGATGGACAGGGACACAATGAGCAGTTCTTC. Residues: CASSLDGQGHNEQFF.

The gene calls are TRBV25-1 and TRBJ2-7; 9 bases fit TRBD2. The ends lost 5 bases at V and 6 bases at J; junction bases unmatched: 5. The CDR3 is 13 amino acids. The germline gives CDR1 MGHDK, CDR2 SYGVNS. The CDR3 DNA is TGTGCCAGCAGTTTCATAGCGGGAGTCGAGCAGTACTTC. Amino acids: CASSFIAGVEQYF.

V is TRBV19 and J is TRBJ2-5; TRBD1 aligns across 7 bases. Germline CDR1 is LNHDA and CDR2 is SQIVND (reference sequence). V was pared by 5 bases and J by 6 bases, with 6 bases of the junction left unmatched. The CDR3 is 13 residues long. CDR3 DNA: TGTGCCAGTAGTTCACAGGGGAAAAAGACCCAGTACTTC. Protein product: CASSSQGKKTQYF.

The CDR3 protein is CASSERQWKDTQYF. CDR3 in DNA: TGCGCCAGCAGTGAGAGACAGTGGAAAGATACGCAGTATTTT. The gene calls are TRBV10-1 and TRBJ2-3; a possible D gene is TRBD1 (5 bases). This CDR3 region has 14 residues. Germline CDR1 and CDR2: WNHNN and SYGVQD (reference sequence). Trimming took off 2 bases at V and 5 bases at J, with 11 bases between the two ends.